This T cell receptor (beta chain) was found in a study of Ad26.COV2.S vaccination and SARS-CoV-2 variants. Study-level information: By the intramuscular route, Ad26.COV2.S was given once, or twice 56 days apart. Study-wide findings and caveats: Comparability of non-spike TCR breadth was observed across vaccine and placebo recipients.

V shed 5 bases and J 2 bases; nucleotides not matched to a gene: 6. The CDR3 sequence is 15 residues long. CDR1 MNHEY and CDR2 SVGAGI come from the germline V gene. As concerns this clone: What it recognizes is unknown.

The sample's treatment: some 20 received Ad26.COV2.S at low or high dose, single or two shots; about 5 received placebo; per-sample allocation not given. The samples date from day 63 after the first vaccine or placebo injection. This vaccine is an Ad26 vector that expresses the Wuhan-strain SARS-CoV-2 spike. Sequenced by immunoSEQ multiplex PCR; TCRdb stores in-frame clones only, minus some. The data contain over 300,000 clones, roughly 80% of them seen just once; the ten biggest clones take up about 8%. The genes are TRBV6-5 and TRBJ2-1, with 7 bases identical to TRBD1. The sequence was collected from a person aged 18-60 years who received the Ad26.COV2.S COVID-19 vaccine or a placebo. This specimen consisted of peripheral blood, obtained in a trial of Ad26.COV2.S vaccine versus placebo. Written as DNA, the CDR3 is TGTGCCAGCAGTCGCCCGGGACAGCCCTACAATGAGCAGTTCTTC. Translation gives CASSRPGQPYNEQFF.